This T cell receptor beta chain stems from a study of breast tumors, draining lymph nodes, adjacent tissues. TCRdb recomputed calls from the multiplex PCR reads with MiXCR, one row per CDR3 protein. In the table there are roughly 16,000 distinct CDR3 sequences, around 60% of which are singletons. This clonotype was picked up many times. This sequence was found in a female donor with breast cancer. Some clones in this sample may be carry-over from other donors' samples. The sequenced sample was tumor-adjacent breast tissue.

The CDR3 bases are TGCGCCAGCAGCTTGGGTTCGGGGGGCGACACTGAAGCTTTCTTT. Protein product: CASSLGSGGDTEAFF. This chain connects TRBV5-1 to TRBJ1-1; TRBD1 is a possible D gene (6 bases). The CDR3 totals 15 residues. V gave up 0 bases and J gave up 3 bases, with 12 bases separating them. The V gene's germline CDR1 is SGHRS and CDR2 YFSETQ.